The clone carrying this T cell receptor beta chain was counted a few times. The antigen remains undetermined. The data were obtained in a study of T cells after yellow fever vaccination. Points from the study as a whole: Overlap between CD4 and CD8 compartments was detected for a small share of clonotypes.

This CDR3 region has 14 residues. Trimming removed 5 bases at V and 0 bases at J, with 11 bases between. From germline, CDR1 is SGHTA and CDR2 FQGNSA. As TCR cDNA was made by 5'RACE template switching, a universal primer site and UMIs were added. TCRdb itself ran the 5' RACE reads through MiXCR, one entry per CDR3 protein. The table shows some 340,000 distinct CDR3 sequences, with roughly 10% occurring only once. This sequence joins TRBV7-2 and TRBJ2-7; D unresolved. Material: CD4+ T cells sorted from PBMCs, obtained 45 days after the yellow fever booster vaccination. The receptor was isolated from a man younger than 30 who received the YFV17D yellow fever vaccine. CDR3 DNA: TGTGCCAGCAGCCCCGGACGCAGCTCCTACGAGCAGTACTTC. It specifies CASSPGRSSYEQYF.